This T cell receptor (beta chain) was obtained from a study of blood T cell repertoires in COVID-19. At the level of the study: COVID-19 samples, acute and convalescent, were from the United States, Italy and Spain. Nucleic acid was either cDNA or gDNA, and it came from T cells, B-cell-depleted T cells, or PBMCs.

Original analysis: It was from reference gene primer amplification that nucleated cell counts were estimated. The protocol was immunoSEQ multiplex PCR, while the TCRdb copy is restricted to in-frame clones and leaves out a portion. That table gives V, J and clone size, and the DNA gave D and trimming. The profile shows roughly 160,000 clones, about 86% of them singletons. The V gene end was trimmed by 0 bases and the J gene end by 5 bases; junction bases not matched to a gene: 11. CDR1 and CDR2 (germline): SEHNR, FQNEAQ (reference sequence). The CDR3 contains 18 residues. The sequence derives from a man in his fifties or sixties with active or convalescent COVID-19. Sequencing used peripheral blood. The chain is built from TRBV7-9 and TRBJ2-3; 10 bases map to TRBD2. CDR3 coding DNA: TGTGCCAGCAGCTTAGCGCGTTTGGCAGGACTAGCGGAAGATACGCAGTATTTT. Protein sequence: CASSLARLAGLAEDTQYF.